Each of the 10 T cell receptor beta chains below was sequenced from the same sample in a study of identical twins' blood T cells. TCRdb re-analysed the 5' RACE reads in MiXCR, keeping a single row per CDR3 protein. The repertoire holds 300,000 to 450,000 distinct CDR3 sequences, with 25% to 35% as singletons. The sequencing input was PBMCs. The receptor source for this set is a woman aged 18 to 55 in good health.

For this clonotype: This may arise from a read error, as a much more abundant clone is one base away. The chain joins TRBV29-1 to TRBJ2-1, with a possible D match to TRBD1 (5 bases). The germline V gene has CDR1 SQVTM and CDR2 ANQGSEA. The CDR3 totals 13 residues. Trimming shortened V by 8 bases and J by 0 bases, and 11 bases separated the two germline ends. DNA of the CDR3: TGCAGCAATACCCAGGGCTCCTACAATGAGCAGTTCTTC. Protein product: CSNTQGSYNEQFF.

The V call is TRBV18, the J call TRBJ1-2, with D uncertain. Germline-derived CDR1 and CDR2 are KGHSH and LQKENI. Trimming removed 2 bases at V and 2 bases at J, with 12 bases between. This CDR3 is 15 amino acids long. DNA for the CDR3: TGTGCCAGCTCACCATCCCAGGTCTACAACTATGGCTACACCTTC. Protein: CASSPSQVYNYGYTF. The whole variable domain, remainder taken from reference TRBV18 and TRBJ1-2, is NAGVMQNPRHLVRRRGQEARLRCSPMKGHSHVYWYRQLPEEGLKFMVYLQKENIIDESGMPKERFSAEFPKEGPSILRIQQVVRGDSAAYFCASSPSQVYNYGYTFGSGTRLTVV.

This chain links TRBV6-6 with TRBJ1-3; tentative D call: TRBD1 (5 bases). The CDR3 loop spans 17 amino acids. V was cut by 2 bases and J by 0 bases, with 14 bases left in between. In germline, CDR1 is MNHNY, CDR2 SVGAGI (reference sequence). The CDR3 nucleotides read TGTGCCAGCAGTTACGGGGGACGCGGTAGCTCTGGAAACACCATATATTTT. This encodes CASSYGGRGSSGNTIYF.

The chain couples TRBV18 to TRBJ2-1; maybe TRBD1 (6 bases). CDR1 and CDR2 from the germline V gene are KGHSH and LQKENI. V was shortened by 6 bases and J by 2 bases, with 11 bases between the two germline ends. The CDR3 totals 14 residues. CDR3 in DNA: TGTGCCAGCTCTTGGGGGCGGACCTACAATGAGCAGTTCTTC. Its translation: CASSWGRTYNEQFF.

This clonotype was seen many times. The chain recombines TRBV28 with TRBJ1-1; unclear D gene. This CDR3 contains 10 residues. V was pared by 6 bases and J by 3 bases, with 2 bases between. Germline V CDR1 and CDR2: MDHEN, SYDVKM. The CDR3 DNA reads TGTGCCAGCAGCCACACTGAAGCTTTCTTT. The encoded protein is CASSHTEAFF.

The sample holds many counts of this clonotype. The chain carries TRBV11-2 and TRBJ1-1; D remains ambiguous. The CDR3 length is 12 residues. Trimming removed 2 bases at V and 5 bases at J, with 6 bases between. CDR1 and CDR2 from the germline V gene are SGHAT and FQNNGV. CDR3 DNA: TGTGCCAGCAGCTTAAGGGAAACTGAAGCTTTCTTT. Translating it yields CASSLRETEAFF.

The chain joins TRBV9 to TRBJ1-2, with TRBD1 matching 8 bases. V lost 4 bases, J lost 2 bases, and 7 bases stayed unmatched. From germline, CDR1 is SGDLS and CDR2 YYNGEE. The CDR3 is 15 amino acids. CDR3 in amino acids: CASSKGRQGNYGYTF. The CDR3 bases are TGTGCCAGCAGCAAAGGACGACAGGGGAACTATGGCTACACCTTC.

For this clonotype: This may be a read error, as it is one base from a much larger clone. The chain couples TRBV7-8 to TRBJ2-1; D is undetermined. This CDR3 is 11 amino acids long. The germline gives CDR1 SGHVS, CDR2 FQNEAQ. CDR3 region: CASSPNNGQFF. For the CDR3, the DNA is TGTGCCAGCAGCCCGAACAATGGGCAGTTCTTC.

This chain uses TRBV7-2 with TRBJ1-2, with no clear D. CDR3 length: 11 amino acids. V lost 1 base and J lost 8, with 5 bases in between. Germline V gives CDR1 SGHTA, CDR2 FQGNSA. The DNA of the CDR3 is TGTGCCAGCAGCTTAGTCTACGGCTACACCTTC. Translated: CASSLVYGYTF. The variable domain in full, completed from reference TRBV7-2 and TRBJ1-2, reads GAGVSQSPSNKVTEKGKDVELRCDPISGHTALYWYRQSLGQGLEFLIYFQGNSAPDKSGLPSDRFSAERTGGSVSTLTIQRTQQEDSAVYLCASSLVYGYTFGSGTRLTVV.

This clonotype was detected only a few times. CDR3 coding DNA: TGTGCCAGCAAGGGGGGGACCACCGGGGAGCTGTTTTTT. This sequence encodes CASKGGTTGELFF. The chain couples TRBV12-3 or TRBV12-4 to TRBJ2-2; tentatively, D is TRBD2 (7 bases). This CDR3 contains 13 residues. V was pared by 7 bases and J by 4 bases, with 10 bases between.